This T cell receptor (beta chain) was obtained from a study of PD-1 blockade in classical Hodgkin lymphoma. Clones were read by immunoSEQ multiplex PCR, and TCRdb kept only the in-frame ones, dropping some. The top ten clones hold roughly 9.4% of a sample with about 93,000 clones, 78% of them seen once. Specified time point: cycle 4 day 1 (C4D1), after 6 weeks of nivolumab. There was relapse after autologous stem cell transplantation in every patient, and there was variation in brentuximab vedotin exposure. V dropped 7 bases and J dropped 6; count of bases not matched to a gene: 8. The CDR3 is made up of 13 amino acids. From germline, CDR1 is SQVTM and CDR2 ANQGSEA.

The chain uses TRBV29-1 and TRBJ2-2; 7 nucleotides agree with TRBD1. Sequenced material: peripheral blood mononuclear cells (PBMCs), taken before the fourth cycle of nivolumab. The clonotype comes from a human donor with classical Hodgkin lymphoma. This CDR3 is CSANDRAAGELFF. In DNA form, the CDR3 reads TGCAGCGCCAATGACAGGGCGGCCGGGGAGCTGTTTTTT.